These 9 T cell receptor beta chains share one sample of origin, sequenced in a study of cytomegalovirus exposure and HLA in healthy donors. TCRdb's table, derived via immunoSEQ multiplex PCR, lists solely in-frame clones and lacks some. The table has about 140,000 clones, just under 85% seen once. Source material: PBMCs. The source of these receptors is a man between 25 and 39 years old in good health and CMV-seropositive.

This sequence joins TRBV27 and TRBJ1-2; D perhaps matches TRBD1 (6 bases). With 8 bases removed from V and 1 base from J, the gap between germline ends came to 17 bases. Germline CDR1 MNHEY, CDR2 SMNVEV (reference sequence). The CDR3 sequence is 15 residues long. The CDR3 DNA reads TGTGCCAGCGGCGATCGGGGGGGCCTTAACTATGGCTACACCTTC. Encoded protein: CASGDRGGLNYGYTF.

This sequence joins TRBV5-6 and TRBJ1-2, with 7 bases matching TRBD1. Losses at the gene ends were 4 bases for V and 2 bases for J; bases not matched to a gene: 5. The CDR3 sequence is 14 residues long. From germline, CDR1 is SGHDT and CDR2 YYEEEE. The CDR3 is CASSRDSQNYGYTF. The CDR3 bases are TGTGCCAGCAGCAGGGACAGCCAGAACTATGGCTACACCTTC.

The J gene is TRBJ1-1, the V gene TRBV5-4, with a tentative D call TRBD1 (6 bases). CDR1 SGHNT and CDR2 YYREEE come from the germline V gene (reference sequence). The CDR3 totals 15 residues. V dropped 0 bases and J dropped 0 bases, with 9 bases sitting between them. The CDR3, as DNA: TGTGCCAGCAGCTTGGGGGGACAACTGAACACTGAAGCTTTCTTT. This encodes CASSLGGQLNTEAFF.

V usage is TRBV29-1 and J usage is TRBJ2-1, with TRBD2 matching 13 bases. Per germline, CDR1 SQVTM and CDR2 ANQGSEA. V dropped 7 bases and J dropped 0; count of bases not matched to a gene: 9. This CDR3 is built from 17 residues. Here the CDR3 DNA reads TGCAGCGCGGGACTAGCGGGATTTAGGAGCTCCTACAATGAGCAGTTCTTC. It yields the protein CSAGLAGFRSSYNEQFF.

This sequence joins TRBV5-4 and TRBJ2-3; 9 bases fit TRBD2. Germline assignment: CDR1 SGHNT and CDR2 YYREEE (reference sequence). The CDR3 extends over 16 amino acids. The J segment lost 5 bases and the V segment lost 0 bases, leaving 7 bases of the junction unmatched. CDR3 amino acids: CASSLAVRGGVDTQYF. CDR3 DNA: TGTGCCAGCAGCTTGGCGGTGCGGGGGGGCGTAGATACGCAGTATTTT. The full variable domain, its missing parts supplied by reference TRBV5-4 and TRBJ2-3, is ETGVTQSPTHLIKTRGQQVTLRCSSQSGHNTVSWYQQALGQGPQFIFQYYREEENGRGNFPPRFSGLQFPNYSSELNVNALELDDSALYLCASSLAVRGGVDTQYFGPGTRLTVL.

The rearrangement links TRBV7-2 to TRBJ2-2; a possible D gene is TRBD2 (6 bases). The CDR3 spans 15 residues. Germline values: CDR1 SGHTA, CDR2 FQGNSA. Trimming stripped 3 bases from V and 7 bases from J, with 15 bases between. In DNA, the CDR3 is TGTGCCAGCAGCTTGGCCGTGACTAGATTCGGGGAGCTGTTTTTT. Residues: CASSLAVTRFGELFF.

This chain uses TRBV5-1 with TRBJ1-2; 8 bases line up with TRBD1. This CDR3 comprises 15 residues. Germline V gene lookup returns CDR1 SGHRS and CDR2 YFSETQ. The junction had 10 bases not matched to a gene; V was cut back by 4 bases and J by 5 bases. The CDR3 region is CASSQGTGGIYGYTF. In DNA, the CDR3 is TGCGCCAGCAGCCAAGGGACAGGCGGGATATATGGCTACACCTTC.

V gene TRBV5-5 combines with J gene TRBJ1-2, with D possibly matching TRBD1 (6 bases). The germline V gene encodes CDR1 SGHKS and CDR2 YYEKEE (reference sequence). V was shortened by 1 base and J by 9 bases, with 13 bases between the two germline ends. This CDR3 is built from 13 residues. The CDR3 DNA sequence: TGTGCCAGCAGCTTGATCTCAGGGGCGAGCTACACCTTC. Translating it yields CASSLISGASYTF.

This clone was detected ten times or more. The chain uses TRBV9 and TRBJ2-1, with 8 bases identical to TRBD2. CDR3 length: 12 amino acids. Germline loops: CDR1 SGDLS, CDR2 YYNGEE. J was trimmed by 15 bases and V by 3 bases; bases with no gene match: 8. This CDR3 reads CASSATAGVLFF. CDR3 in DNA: TGTGCCAGCAGCGCGACAGCGGGAGTCCTGTTCTTC.